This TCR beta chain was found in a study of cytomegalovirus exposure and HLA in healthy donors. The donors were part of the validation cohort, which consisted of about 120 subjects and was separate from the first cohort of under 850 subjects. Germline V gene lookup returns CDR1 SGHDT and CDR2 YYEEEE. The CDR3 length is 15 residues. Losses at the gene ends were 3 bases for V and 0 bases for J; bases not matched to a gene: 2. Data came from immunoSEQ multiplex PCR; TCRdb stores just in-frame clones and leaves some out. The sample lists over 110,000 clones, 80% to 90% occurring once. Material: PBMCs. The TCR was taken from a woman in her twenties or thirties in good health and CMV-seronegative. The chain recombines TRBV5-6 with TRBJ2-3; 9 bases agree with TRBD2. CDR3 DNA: TGTGCCAGCAGCTCTAGCGGGGTTAGCACAGATACGCAGTATTTT. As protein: CASSSSGVSTDTQYF. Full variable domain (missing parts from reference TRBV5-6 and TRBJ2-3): DAGVTQSPTHLIKTRGQQVTLRCSPKSGHDTVSWYQQALGQGPQFIFQYYEEEERQRGNFPDRFSGHQFPNYSSELNVNALLLGDSALYLCASSSSGVSTDTQYFGPGTRLTVL.